The sequence of this T cell receptor beta chain was determined in a study of T cell changes during pregnancy in multiple sclerosis. Germline-derived CDR1 and CDR2 are GTSNPN and SVGIG (reference sequence). V lost 7 bases and J 3 bases, leaving 10 bases between the germline ends. The CDR3 loop spans 11 amino acids. The assay was immunoSEQ multiplex PCR, and TCRdb's table has in-frame clones only and misses some. The profile shows approximately 31,000 clones, around 91% of them singletons. This TCR derives from a female donor with multiple sclerosis, enrolled in a pregnancy study. Material: CD8+ T cells from peripheral blood mononuclear cells, obtained in the second trimester of pregnancy. The chain is built from TRBV30 and TRBJ2-7; tentatively, D is TRBD2 (6 bases). In nucleotides, the CDR3 is TGTGCCTTGTGGCGGGACTACGAGCAGTACTTC. It is translated as CALWRDYEQYF. The full variable domain, completed using reference TRBV30 and TRBJ2-7, is SQTIHQWPATLVQPVGSPLSLECTVEGTSNPNLYWYRQAAGRGLQLLFYSVGIGQISSEVPQNLSASRPQDRQFILSSKKLLLSDSGFYLCALWRDYEQYFGPGTRLTVT.